The rows below give T cell receptor beta chains drawn from one sample of a study of blood T cell repertoires in COVID-19. The method was immunoSEQ multiplex PCR; TCRdb's version includes in-frame clones alone and lacks a portion of them. The table shows about 160,000 clones, with more than 60% occurring only once. Sample: peripheral blood. The receptor set was obtained from a man between 60 and 75 years old with acute or convalescent COVID-19. Both conserved end residues are part of each CDR3. D genes are given only for firm matches. Part of the rows lack a size; the others show once, few, many or a class for expanded clones.

clone_size	v_call	d_call	j_call	cdr3_nt	cdr3_aa
.	TRBV5-1	TRBD2	TRBJ2-1	TGCGCCAGCAGCTTGAGCGGGGTCACCTACAATGAGCAGTTCTTC	CASSLSGVTYNEQFF
few	TRBV19	.	TRBJ1-2	TGTGCCAGTAGTATAGAGGAAGGGGCCTATGGCTACACCTTC	CASSIEEGAYGYTF
.	TRBV9	.	TRBJ2-2	TGTGCCAGCAGCGGTCGATTAGGACAGTCCCTCGCTTGTTTGTTTTTT	CASSGRLGQSLACLFF
.	TRBV9	TRBD1	TRBJ1-4	TGTGCCAGCAGCACCTCGACAGGGCAAAATGAAAAACTGTTTTTT	CASSTSTGQNEKLFF
.	TRBV9	TRBD1	TRBJ1-1	TGTGCCAGCAGCGAGTGGACAGGGTCGAGCACTGAAGCTTTCTTT	CASSEWTGSSTEAFF
once	TRBV6-4	TRBD1	TRBJ1-1	TGTGCCAGCAGTCCCGGGACAGGGGGCTGGACTGAAGCTTTCTTT	CASSPGTGGWTEAFF
once	TRBV11-2	TRBD1	TRBJ1-1	TGTGCCAGCAGCCTTGCCGGGACAGGGTTCACTGAAGCTTTCTTT	CASSLAGTGFTEAFF
.	TRBV25-1	.	TRBJ1-4	TGTGCCAGCAGTCAGGGGTATGAAAAACTGTTTTTT	CASSQGYEKLFF
.	TRBV5-4	TRBD2	TRBJ2-1	TGTGCCAGCAGCTTTTTTCTAGCGGGGGGGAAGGAGCTGGAGTTCTTC	CASSFFLAGGKELEFF
.	TRBV7-9	TRBD1	TRBJ2-7	TGTGCCAGCAGCTCCACCAGGACAGGGGGCTCCTACGAGCAGTACTTC	CASSSTRTGGSYEQYF
.	TRBV4-3	.	TRBJ2-7	TGCGCCAGCAGCCAAGATCGGAGGGGCGACGAGCAGTACTTC	CASSQDRRGDEQYF
.	TRBV6-1	TRBD1	TRBJ1-2	TGTGCCAGCACCCCCGGACAGGGTAACAACTATGGCTACACCTTC	CASTPGQGNNYGYTF
once	TRBV10-2	TRBD1	TRBJ2-5	TGCGCCAGCTCCTCGGCACAGGGGCTGGAGACCCAGTACTTC	CASSSAQGLETQYF
.	TRBV24-1	TRBD1	TRBJ2-3	TGTGCCACCACCCATACGGGACAGGGCACAGATACGCAGTATTTT	CATTHTGQGTDTQYF
.	TRBV9	.	TRBJ1-1	TGTGCCAGCAGCGTAGGAGGAGGGGTGTACACTGAAGCTTTCTTT	CASSVGGGVYTEAFF
.	TRBV4-1	TRBD1	TRBJ2-7	TGCGCCAGCAGCCAAGTACAGGGGGCCTACGAGCAGTACTTC	CASSQVQGAYEQYF
.	TRBV7-2	.	TRBJ2-7	TGTGCCAGCAGTAAAGGGTGGGGCGCCTACGAGCAGTACTTC	CASSKGWGAYEQYF
.	TRBV24-1	.	TRBJ2-7	TGTGCCACCAGTGATTCGGGGAGCTACGAGCAGTACTTC	CATSDSGSYEQYF
few	TRBV2	TRBD1	TRBJ2-3	TGTGCCAGCAGTTCCGGACAGGATAGCACAGATACGCAGTATTTT	CASSSGQDSTDTQYF
.	TRBV30	.	TRBJ1-2	TGTGCCTGGAGGCCGGGAGGTTATGGCTACACCTTC	CAWRPGGYGYTF
.	TRBV6-2/TRBV6-3	TRBD2	TRBJ2-5	TGTGCCAGCAGTTATATCCCGGCGGCGGGGGGGCAAGAGACCCAGTACTTC	CASSYIPAAGGQETQYF
.	TRBV30	.	TRBJ1-3	TGTGCCTGGAGCCCGGGTGGTAACACCATATATTTT	CAWSPGGNTIYF
few	TRBV30	.	TRBJ1-2	TGTGCCTGGTCACCGGGAGGGCTCGGCTACACCTTC	CAWSPGGLGYTF
.	TRBV7-9	.	TRBJ1-1	TGTGCCAGCAGCTTAGCGGGGGGGAACACTGAAGCTTTCTTT	CASSLAGGNTEAFF
.	TRBV5-6	TRBD1	TRBJ2-2	TGTGCCAGCAGATTCCGGGACAGGATGAACACCGGGGAGCTGTTTTTT	CASRFRDRMNTGELFF
.	TRBV2	.	TRBJ2-1	TGTGCCAGCAGCCAACAACAGGGCTACAATGAGCAGTTCTTC	CASSQQQGYNEQFF